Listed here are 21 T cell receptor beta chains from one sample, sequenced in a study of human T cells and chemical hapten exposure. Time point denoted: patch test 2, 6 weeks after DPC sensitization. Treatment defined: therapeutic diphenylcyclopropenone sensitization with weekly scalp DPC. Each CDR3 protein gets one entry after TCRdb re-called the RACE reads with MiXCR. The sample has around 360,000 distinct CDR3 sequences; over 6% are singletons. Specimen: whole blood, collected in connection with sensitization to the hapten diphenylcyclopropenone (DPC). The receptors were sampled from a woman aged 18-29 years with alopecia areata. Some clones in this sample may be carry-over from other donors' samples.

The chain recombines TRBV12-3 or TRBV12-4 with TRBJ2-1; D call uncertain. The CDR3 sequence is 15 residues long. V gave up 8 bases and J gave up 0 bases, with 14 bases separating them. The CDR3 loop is CASGPGDFSYNEQFF. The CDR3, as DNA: TGTGCCAGCGGACCCGGAGACTTCTCCTACAATGAGCAGTTCTTC.

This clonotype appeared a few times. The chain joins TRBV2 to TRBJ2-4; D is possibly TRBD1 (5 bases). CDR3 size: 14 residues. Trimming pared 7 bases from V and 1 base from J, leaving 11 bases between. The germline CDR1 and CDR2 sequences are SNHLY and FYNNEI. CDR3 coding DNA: TGTGCCAGCAACAGGTTAGAGGCCAAAAACATTCAGTACTTC. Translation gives CASNRLEAKNIQYF.

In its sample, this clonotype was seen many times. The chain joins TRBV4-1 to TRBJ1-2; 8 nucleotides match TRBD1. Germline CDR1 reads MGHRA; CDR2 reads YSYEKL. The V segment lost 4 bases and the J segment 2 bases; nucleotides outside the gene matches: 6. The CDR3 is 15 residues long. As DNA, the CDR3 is TGCGCCAGCAGCCTCCGGGACAGGAAGAACTATGGCTACACCTTC. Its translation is CASSLRDRKNYGYTF.

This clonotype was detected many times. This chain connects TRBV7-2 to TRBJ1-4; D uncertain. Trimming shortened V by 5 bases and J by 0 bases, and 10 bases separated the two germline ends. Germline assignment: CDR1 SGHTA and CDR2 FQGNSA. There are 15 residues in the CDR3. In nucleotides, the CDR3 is TGTGCCAGCAGCCTAGAGAGCTCAACTAATGAAAAACTGTTTTTT. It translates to CASSLESSTNEKLFF.

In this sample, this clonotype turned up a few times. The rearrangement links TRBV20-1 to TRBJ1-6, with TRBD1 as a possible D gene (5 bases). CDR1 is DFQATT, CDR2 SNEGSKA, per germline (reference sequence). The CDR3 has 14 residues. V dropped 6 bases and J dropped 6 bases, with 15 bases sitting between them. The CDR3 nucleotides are TGCAGTGCCAAAGGGGTACCCCTTAATTCACCCCTCCACTTT. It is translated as CSAKGVPLNSPLHF.

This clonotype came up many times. CDR3 coding DNA: TGTGCCAGCAGTCCCCCAACTAGCGGGGGCGAGCAGTTCTTC. Amino acids: CASSPPTSGGEQFF. V is TRBV28 and J is TRBJ2-1; 11 bases align to TRBD2. V was clipped by 5 bases and J by 10 bases; unmatched bases: 7. Germline CDR1 MDHEN, CDR2 SYDVKM. This CDR3 spans 14 amino acids. Based on the CDR3 plus reference TRBV28 and TRBJ2-1, the full variable domain is DVKVTQSSRYLVKRTGEKVFLECVQDMDHENMFWYRQDPGLGLRLIYFSYDVKMKEKGDIPEGYSVSREKKERFSLILESASTNQTSMYLCASSPPTSGGEQFFGPGTRLTVL.

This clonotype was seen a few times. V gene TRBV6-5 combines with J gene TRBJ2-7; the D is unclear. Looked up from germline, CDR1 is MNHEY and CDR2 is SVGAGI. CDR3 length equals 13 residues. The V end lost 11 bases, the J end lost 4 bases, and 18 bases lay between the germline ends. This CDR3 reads CAVRRGVTYEQYF. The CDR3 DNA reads TGTGCCGTACGCCGCGGCGTTACGTACGAGCAGTACTTC.

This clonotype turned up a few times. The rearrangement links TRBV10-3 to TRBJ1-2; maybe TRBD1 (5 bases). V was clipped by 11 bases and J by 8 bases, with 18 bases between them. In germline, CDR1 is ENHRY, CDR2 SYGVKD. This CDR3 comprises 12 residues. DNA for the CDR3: TGTGCCTCCCTCCGCCAGGGAGAAGGCTACACCTTC. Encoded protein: CASLRQGEGYTF.

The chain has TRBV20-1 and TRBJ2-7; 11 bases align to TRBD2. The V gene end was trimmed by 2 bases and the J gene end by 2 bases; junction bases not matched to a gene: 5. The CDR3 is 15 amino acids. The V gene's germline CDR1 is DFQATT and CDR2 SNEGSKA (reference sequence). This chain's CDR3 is CSARPSGGSTYEQYF. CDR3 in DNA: TGCAGTGCTAGACCTAGCGGGGGGTCCACCTACGAGCAGTACTTC.

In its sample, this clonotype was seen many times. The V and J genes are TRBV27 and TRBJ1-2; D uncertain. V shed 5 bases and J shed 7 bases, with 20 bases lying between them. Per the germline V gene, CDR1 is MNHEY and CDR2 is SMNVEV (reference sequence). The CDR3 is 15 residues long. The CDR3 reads CASSPSGREGGGYTF. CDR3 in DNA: TGTGCCAGCAGTCCCTCCGGGAGGGAGGGAGGTGGCTACACCTTC.

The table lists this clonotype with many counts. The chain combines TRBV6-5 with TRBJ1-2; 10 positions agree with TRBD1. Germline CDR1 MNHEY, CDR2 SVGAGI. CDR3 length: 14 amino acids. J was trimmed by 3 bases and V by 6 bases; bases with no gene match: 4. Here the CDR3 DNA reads TGTGCCAGCAGCAGGACAGGGGGAGACTATGGCTACACCTTC. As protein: CASSRTGGDYGYTF.

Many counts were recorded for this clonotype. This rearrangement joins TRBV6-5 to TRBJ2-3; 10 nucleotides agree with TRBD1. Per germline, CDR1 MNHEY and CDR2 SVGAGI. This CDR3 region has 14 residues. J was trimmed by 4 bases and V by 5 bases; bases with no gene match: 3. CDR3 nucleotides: TGTGCCAGCAGTCGGGACAGGGGATCAGATACGCAGTATTTT. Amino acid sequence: CASSRDRGSDTQYF.

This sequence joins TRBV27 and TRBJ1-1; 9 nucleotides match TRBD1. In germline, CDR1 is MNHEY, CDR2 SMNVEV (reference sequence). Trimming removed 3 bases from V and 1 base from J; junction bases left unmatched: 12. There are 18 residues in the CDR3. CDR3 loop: CASSLRDRGTRRNTEAFF. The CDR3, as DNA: TGTGCCAGCAGTTTGCGAGACAGGGGGACAAGGAGGAACACTGAAGCTTTCTTT.

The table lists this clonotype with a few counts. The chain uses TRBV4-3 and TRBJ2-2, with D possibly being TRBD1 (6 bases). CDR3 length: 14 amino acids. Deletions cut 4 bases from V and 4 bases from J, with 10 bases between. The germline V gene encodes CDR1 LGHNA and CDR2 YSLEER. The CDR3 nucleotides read TGCGCCAGCAGCCTTGTAGGGGGCACCGGGGAGCTGTTTTTT. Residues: CASSLVGGTGELFF.

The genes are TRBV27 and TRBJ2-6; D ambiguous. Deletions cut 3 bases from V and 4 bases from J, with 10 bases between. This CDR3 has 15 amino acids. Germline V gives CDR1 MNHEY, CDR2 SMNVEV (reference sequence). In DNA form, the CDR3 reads TGTGCCAGCAGTTTCTTCGCTGGCGGGGCCAACGTCCTGACTTTC. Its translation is CASSFFAGGANVLTF.

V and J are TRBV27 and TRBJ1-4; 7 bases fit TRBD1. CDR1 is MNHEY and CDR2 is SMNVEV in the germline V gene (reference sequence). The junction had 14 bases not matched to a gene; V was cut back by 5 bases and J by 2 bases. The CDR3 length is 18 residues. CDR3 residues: CASSPRLTGKRTNEKLFF. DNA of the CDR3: TGTGCCAGCAGTCCCCGTCTGACAGGGAAGAGGACTAATGAAAAACTGTTTTTT.

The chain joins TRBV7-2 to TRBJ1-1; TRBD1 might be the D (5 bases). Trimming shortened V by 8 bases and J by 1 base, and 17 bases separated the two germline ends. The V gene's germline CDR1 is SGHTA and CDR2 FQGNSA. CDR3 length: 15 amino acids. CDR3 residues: CASSSSPGWNTEAFF. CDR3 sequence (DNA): TGTGCCAGCTCGTCTTCTCCAGGGTGGAACACTGAAGCTTTCTTT.

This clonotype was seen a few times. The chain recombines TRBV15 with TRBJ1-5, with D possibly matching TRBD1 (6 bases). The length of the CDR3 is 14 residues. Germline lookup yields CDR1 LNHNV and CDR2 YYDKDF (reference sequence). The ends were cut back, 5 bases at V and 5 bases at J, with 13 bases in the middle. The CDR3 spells CATSGYRVDQPQHF. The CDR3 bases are TGTGCCACCAGCGGGTACAGGGTGGATCAGCCCCAGCATTTT.

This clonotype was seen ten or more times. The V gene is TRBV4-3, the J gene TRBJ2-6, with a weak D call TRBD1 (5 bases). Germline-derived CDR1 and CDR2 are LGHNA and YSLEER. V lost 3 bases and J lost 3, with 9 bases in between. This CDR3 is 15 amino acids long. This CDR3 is CASSHLGDGANVLTF. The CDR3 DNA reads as TGCGCCAGCAGCCACTTAGGGGATGGGGCCAACGTCCTGACTTTC.

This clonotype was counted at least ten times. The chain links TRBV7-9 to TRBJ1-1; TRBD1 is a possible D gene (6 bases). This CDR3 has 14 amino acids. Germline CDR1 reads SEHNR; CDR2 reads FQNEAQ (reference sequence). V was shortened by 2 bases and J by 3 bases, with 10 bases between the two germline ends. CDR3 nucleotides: TGTGCCAGCAGCTTATATGAGGGGGACACTGAAGCTTTCTTT. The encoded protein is CASSLYEGDTEAFF.

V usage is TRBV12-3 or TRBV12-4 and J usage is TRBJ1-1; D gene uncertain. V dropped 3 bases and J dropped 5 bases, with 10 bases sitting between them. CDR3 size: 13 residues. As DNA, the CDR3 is TGTGCCAGCAGTTTTTCCGACGGGACTGAAGCTTTCTTT. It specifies CASSFSDGTEAFF.